This T cell receptor beta chain derives from a study of beta chain features in type 1 diabetes. For the study at large: Across all samples, roughly 99 million sorted cells were examined.

As every portion of the isolated RNA was reverse transcribed, the sequencing read expressed TCRB transcripts. Here immunoSEQ multiplex PCR was the method, and the copy in TCRdb shows in-frame clones only, minus some. The table lists some 70,000 clones, roughly 50% of them singletons, with about 0.74% in the top ten. Germline-derived CDR1 and CDR2 are SGDLS and YYNGEE. The V and J ends lost 0 bases and 3 bases, in that order; junction bases with no gene match: 6. This CDR3 contains 16 residues. Concerning this clone itself: Its target is unknown.

Study outcomes and limitations: Type 1 diabetes patients showed a moderate but significant shortening of TCRB CDR3s in all four CD4+ subsets.

The chain has TRBV9 and TRBJ2-1; 7 bases map to TRBD2. The sequence came from a man aged 25 to 45 with type 1 diabetes. Sequenced: central memory CD4+ T cells from blood. As DNA, the CDR3 is TGTGCCAGCAGCGTAGGGGCTAGCGGAATCTACAATGAGCAGTTCTTC. It codes for CASSVGASGIYNEQFF.